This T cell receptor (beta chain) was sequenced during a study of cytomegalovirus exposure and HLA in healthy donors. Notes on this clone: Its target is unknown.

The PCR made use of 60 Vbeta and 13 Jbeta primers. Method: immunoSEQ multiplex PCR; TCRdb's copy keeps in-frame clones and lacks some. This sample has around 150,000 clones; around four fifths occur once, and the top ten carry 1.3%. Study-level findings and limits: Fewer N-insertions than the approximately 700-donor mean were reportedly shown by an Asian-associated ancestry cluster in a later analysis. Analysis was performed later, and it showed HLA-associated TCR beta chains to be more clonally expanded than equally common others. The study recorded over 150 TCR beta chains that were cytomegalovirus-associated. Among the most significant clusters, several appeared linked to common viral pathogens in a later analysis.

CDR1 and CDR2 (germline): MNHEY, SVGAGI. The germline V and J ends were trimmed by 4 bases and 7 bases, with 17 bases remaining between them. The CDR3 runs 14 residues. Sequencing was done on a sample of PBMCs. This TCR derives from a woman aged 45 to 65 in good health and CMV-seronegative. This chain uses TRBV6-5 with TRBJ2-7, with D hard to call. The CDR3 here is CASSSAALYSEQYF. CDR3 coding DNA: TGTGCCAGCAGTTCGGCGGCTCTCTATAGTGAGCAGTACTTC.